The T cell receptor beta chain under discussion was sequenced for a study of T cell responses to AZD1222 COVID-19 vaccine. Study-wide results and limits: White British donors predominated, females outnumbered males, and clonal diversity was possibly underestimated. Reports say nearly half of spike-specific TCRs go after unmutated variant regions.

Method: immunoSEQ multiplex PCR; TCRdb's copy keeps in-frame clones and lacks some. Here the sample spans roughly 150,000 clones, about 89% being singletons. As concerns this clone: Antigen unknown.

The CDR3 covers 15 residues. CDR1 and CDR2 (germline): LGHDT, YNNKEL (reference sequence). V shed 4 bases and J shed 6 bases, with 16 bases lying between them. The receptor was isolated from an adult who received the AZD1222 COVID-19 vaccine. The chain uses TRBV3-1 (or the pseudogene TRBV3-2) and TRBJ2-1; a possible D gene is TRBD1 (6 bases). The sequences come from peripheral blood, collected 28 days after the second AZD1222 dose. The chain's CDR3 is CASSRTALSTNEQFF. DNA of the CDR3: TGTGCCAGCAGCCGGACAGCTCTTAGTACCAATGAGCAGTTCTTC.